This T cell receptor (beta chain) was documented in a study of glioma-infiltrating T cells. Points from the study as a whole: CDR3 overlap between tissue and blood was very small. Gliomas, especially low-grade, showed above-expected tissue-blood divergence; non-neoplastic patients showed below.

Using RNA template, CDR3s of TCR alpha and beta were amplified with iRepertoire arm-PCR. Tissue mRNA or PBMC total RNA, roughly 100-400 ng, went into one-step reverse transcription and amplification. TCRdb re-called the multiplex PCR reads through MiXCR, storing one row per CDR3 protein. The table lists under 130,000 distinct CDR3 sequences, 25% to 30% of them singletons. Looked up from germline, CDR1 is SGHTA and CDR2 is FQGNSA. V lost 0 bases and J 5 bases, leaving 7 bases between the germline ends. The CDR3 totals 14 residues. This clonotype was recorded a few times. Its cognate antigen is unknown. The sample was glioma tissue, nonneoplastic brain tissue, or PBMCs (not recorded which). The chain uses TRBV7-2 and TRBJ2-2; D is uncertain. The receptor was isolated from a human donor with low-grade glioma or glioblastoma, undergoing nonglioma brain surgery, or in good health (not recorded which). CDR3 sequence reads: CASSLAQGTGELFF. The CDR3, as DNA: TGTGCCAGCAGCTTAGCGCAAGGTACCGGGGAGCTGTTTTTT.